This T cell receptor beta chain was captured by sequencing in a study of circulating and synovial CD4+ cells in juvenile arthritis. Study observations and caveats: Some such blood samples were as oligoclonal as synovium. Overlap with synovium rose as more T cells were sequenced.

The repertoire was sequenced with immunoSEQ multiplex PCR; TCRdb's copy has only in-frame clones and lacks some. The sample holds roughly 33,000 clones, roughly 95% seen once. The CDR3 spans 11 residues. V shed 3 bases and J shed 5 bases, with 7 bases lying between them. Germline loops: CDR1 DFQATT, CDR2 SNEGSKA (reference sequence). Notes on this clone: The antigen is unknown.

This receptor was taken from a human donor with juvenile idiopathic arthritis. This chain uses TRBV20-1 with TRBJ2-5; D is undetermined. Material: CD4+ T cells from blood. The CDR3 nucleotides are TGCAGTGCTAGTCCCGCGGAGACCCAGTACTTC. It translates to CSASPAETQYF.